Following are 26 T cell receptor beta chains from one sample sequenced in a study of blood T cell repertoires in COVID-19. Profiling relied on immunoSEQ multiplex PCR, and the TCRdb table lists in-frame clones only, not all of them. The sample lists about 260,000 clones, approximately 85% occurring once. Specimen: PBMCs or T cells enriched from blood (not recorded which). The origin of the receptors is a woman between 50 and 59 years old who had recovered from COVID-19.

About this clone: The sample holds other DNA sequences that translate to the same CDR3. V is TRBV18 and J is TRBJ2-4, with D possibly TRBD1 on 5 matching bases. Germline V gene data show CDR1 as KGHSH and CDR2 as LQKENI. This CDR3 region has 13 residues. V was clipped by 2 bases and J by 6 bases, with 8 bases between them. The CDR3 DNA sequence: TGTGCCAGCTCACCAGGGCAGGGAAACATTCAGTACTTC. It yields the protein CASSPGQGNIQYF. The complete variable domain, with remaining parts taken from reference TRBV18 and TRBJ2-4, reads NAGVMQNPRHLVRRRGQEARLRCSPMKGHSHVYWYRQLPEEGLKFMVYLQKENIIDESGMPKERFSAEFPKEGPSILRIQQVVRGDSAAYFCASSPGQGNIQYFGAGTRLSVL.

The V gene is TRBV7-3, the J gene TRBJ2-1, with D perhaps TRBD2 (5 bases). V shed 5 bases and J shed 5 bases, with 19 bases lying between them. CDR1 SGHTA and CDR2 FQGTGA come from the germline V gene. This CDR3 has 16 residues. The CDR3 DNA is TGTGCCAGCAGCGCACAGTTCGGGATTCTCAACAATGAGCAGTTCTTC. Translation gives CASSAQFGILNNEQFF.

The V call is TRBV6-5, the J call TRBJ1-2, with TRBD1 matching 7 bases. The CDR3 extends over 16 amino acids. The V gene's germline CDR1 is MNHEY and CDR2 SVGAGI. The ends lost 2 bases at V and 6 bases at J; junction bases unmatched: 12. CDR3 nucleotides: TGTGCCAGCAGTTACGCAGTGGTACAGGGGAGCGATGGCTACACCTTC. It codes for CASSYAVVQGSDGYTF.

This chain uses TRBV7-9 with TRBJ2-1; 7 bases line up with TRBD1. CDR3 length equals 15 residues. J gave up 4 bases and V 5 bases, and 8 bases lay outside the gene matches. Germline loops: CDR1 SEHNR, CDR2 FQNEAQ (reference sequence). The CDR3 nucleotides are TGTGCCAGCAGCCCAAAGGGGGCAGAATACAATGAGCAGTTCTTC. It is translated as CASSPKGAEYNEQFF. Complete variable domain (other parts from reference TRBV7-9 and TRBJ2-1): DTGVSQNPRHKITKRGQNVTFRCDPISEHNRLYWYRQTLGQGPEFLTYFQNEAQLEKSRLLSDRFSAERPKGSFSTLEIQRTEQGDSAMYLCASSPKGAEYNEQFFGPGTRLTVL.

The chain carries TRBV2 and TRBJ1-2; TRBD1 matches at 7 bases. The CDR3 is made up of 12 amino acids. J was trimmed by 7 bases and V by 6 bases; bases with no gene match: 5. CDR1 and CDR2 (germline): SNHLY, FYNNEI. CDR3 sequence: CASRATGSGYTF. As DNA, the CDR3 is TGTGCCAGCAGGGCGACAGGGAGTGGCTACACCTTC.

The chain carries TRBV7-2 and TRBJ2-1; 8 bases are a match to TRBD2. The CDR3 has 19 amino acids. The V gene end was trimmed by 3 bases and the J gene end by 1 base; junction bases not matched to a gene: 14. Germline V gene sequence: CDR1 SGHTA, CDR2 FQGNSA. The chain's CDR3 is CASSFRSSGGVSSYNEQFF. CDR3 coding DNA: TGTGCCAGCAGCTTCCGGTCCAGCGGGGGAGTGAGTTCCTACAATGAGCAGTTCTTC.

The chain recombines TRBV27 with TRBJ1-2; the match to TRBD1 covers 8 bases. This CDR3 comprises 15 residues. With 3 bases clipped from V and 8 bases from J, the junction kept 11 bases outside the gene matches. Per germline, CDR1 MNHEY and CDR2 SMNVEV (reference sequence). CDR3 in amino acids: CASSFRDRGGGGYTF. The CDR3, as DNA: TGTGCCAGCAGTTTCCGCGACAGGGGAGGAGGAGGCTACACCTTC.

This clone was found once. The chain combines TRBV2 with TRBJ2-1; the match to TRBD2 covers 9 bases. CDR3 size: 14 residues. Trimming took 7 bases from V and 7 from J; bases not matched to a gene: 8. Germline V gene lookup returns CDR1 SNHLY and CDR2 FYNNEI. This CDR3 is CASNRAGGINEQFF. The CDR3 nucleotides read TGTGCCAGCAACAGAGCGGGGGGCATAAATGAGCAGTTCTTC.

The chain links TRBV5-1 to TRBJ2-3; weak D call: TRBD1 (6 bases). Germline-derived CDR1 and CDR2 are SGHRS and YFSETQ. V was clipped by 0 bases and J by 2 bases, with 13 bases between them. The CDR3 sequence is 16 residues long. The CDR3 sequence: CASSLGSGGHTDTQYF. For the CDR3, the DNA is TGCGCCAGCAGCTTGGGAAGTGGGGGACACACAGATACGCAGTATTTT.

The rearrangement uses TRBV30 and TRBJ2-3; no definite D call. Looked up from germline, CDR1 is GTSNPN and CDR2 is SVGIG (reference sequence). With 2 bases removed from V and 1 base from J, the gap between germline ends came to 4 bases. The CDR3 is made up of 12 amino acids. The CDR3 sequence is CAWSPGTDTQYF. Written as DNA, the CDR3 is TGTGCCTGGAGTCCCGGCACAGATACGCAGTATTTT.

V usage is TRBV15 and J usage is TRBJ2-3; weak D call: TRBD1 (6 bases). Germline V gene sequence: CDR1 LNHNV, CDR2 YYDKDF (reference sequence). The germline V and J ends were trimmed by 5 bases and 0 bases, with 15 bases remaining between them. The CDR3 spans 16 residues. The DNA for the CDR3 is TGTGCCACCAGCCACCAGCCCGACAGGAGCACAGATACGCAGTATTTT. It encodes CATSHQPDRSTDTQYF.

This clone was observed a handful of times. This rearrangement joins TRBV4-3 to TRBJ1-2; weak D call: TRBD1 (5 bases). Germline loops: CDR1 LGHNA, CDR2 YSLEER. The CDR3 totals 15 residues. The V end was cut by 4 bases, the J end by 4 bases, with 16 bases between. The CDR3 DNA follows: TGCGCCAGCAGCCCCGGAGGGGTCAGTTTCTATGGCTACACCTTC. Protein product: CASSPGGVSFYGYTF.

This clone is a singleton in its sample. The chain uses TRBV10-1 and TRBJ2-1, with D possibly being TRBD2 (7 bases). Between the trimmed V and J ends, which lost 0 bases and 8 bases, there was a span of 17 bases. CDR1 is WNHNN and CDR2 is SYGVQD in the germline V gene (reference sequence). The CDR3 covers 16 residues. The CDR3 nucleotides read TGCGCCAGCAGTGAGTCGACGGGGGGCTGGGGGGATGAGCAGTTCTTC. The encoded protein is CASSESTGGWGDEQFF.

The V and J genes are TRBV11-2 and TRBJ1-3; 8 positions agree with TRBD1. This CDR3 contains 15 residues. V trimming: 4 bases; J trimming: 2 bases; junction bases outside the gene matches: 4. Germline lookup yields CDR1 SGHAT and CDR2 FQNNGV. The CDR3 loop is CASSSDRGAGNTIYF. CDR3 nucleotides: TGTGCCAGCAGCTCAGACAGGGGAGCTGGAAACACCATATATTTT.

This rearrangement joins TRBV27 to TRBJ1-4; 8 bases agree with TRBD1. The CDR3 sequence is 15 residues long. The V and J ends lost 3 bases and 7 bases, in that order; junction bases with no gene match: 7. Germline V gene lookup returns CDR1 MNHEY and CDR2 SMNVEV (reference sequence). CDR3 nucleotides: TGTGCCAGCAGTTTTTCGACAGGGGTGGGTGAAAAACTGTTTTTT. Translating it yields CASSFSTGVGEKLFF.

This clone was observed once. The chain joins TRBV27 to TRBJ2-3; no firm D call. Germline V gives CDR1 MNHEY, CDR2 SMNVEV (reference sequence). The CDR3 has 13 amino acids. V lost 5 bases and J lost 5, with 11 bases in between. CDR3 in DNA: TGTGCCAGCAGTCCCCCCAGATTAGATACGCAGTATTTT. It yields the protein CASSPPRLDTQYF.

The rearrangement joins TRBV6-2 or TRBV6-3 to TRBJ1-5; no firm D call. V lost 2 bases and J 4 bases, leaving 9 bases between the germline ends. CDR3 length: 14 amino acids. Germline V lookup: CDR1 MNHEY, CDR2 SVGEGT. The CDR3 DNA follows: TGTGCCAGCAGTTACACGGGTACTAATCAGCCCCAGCATTTT. Translating gives CASSYTGTNQPQHF.

This sequence joins TRBV7-3 and TRBJ1-2; TRBD1 might be the D (6 bases). Germline values: CDR1 SGHTA, CDR2 FQGTGA. The CDR3 is made up of 15 amino acids. Deletions cut 2 bases from V and 4 bases from J, with 14 bases between. This CDR3 reads CASSLFPDSSYGYTF. CDR3 coding DNA: TGTGCCAGCAGCTTATTCCCGGACAGTAGCTATGGCTACACCTTC. The complete variable domain, with remaining parts taken from reference TRBV7-3 and TRBJ1-2, reads GAGVSQTPSNKVTEKGKYVELRCDPISGHTALYWYRQSLGQGPEFLIYFQGTGAADDSGLPNDRFFAVRPEGSVSTLKIQRTERGDSAVYLCASSLFPDSSYGYTFGSGTRLTVV.

The rearrangement links TRBV7-2 to TRBJ1-3; D gene uncertain. Germline V gene sequence: CDR1 SGHTA, CDR2 FQGNSA. V lost 4 bases and J lost 2, with 9 bases in between. The CDR3 is 14 residues long. The CDR3 DNA reads as TGTGCCAGCAGCTCCCGGTTAACTGGAAACACCATATATTTT. Translated, it gives CASSSRLTGNTIYF.

This clone was counted a few times. The rearrangement joins TRBV2 to TRBJ2-3; perhaps TRBD2 as D (6 bases). The germline gives CDR1 SNHLY, CDR2 FYNNEI. The CDR3 totals 13 residues. Trimming cost V 6 bases and J 7 bases, with 14 bases left between them. The CDR3 loop reads CASSPRGSYTQYF. DNA for the CDR3: TGTGCCAGCAGCCCCCGGGGGTCATATACGCAGTATTTT.

The chain has TRBV7-6 and TRBJ2-3, with a possible D match to TRBD1 (6 bases). The germline V gene has CDR1 SGHVS and CDR2 FNYEAQ. Trimming shortened V by 1 base and J by 8 bases, and 7 bases separated the two germline ends. The CDR3 totals 12 residues. The CDR3 nucleotides read TGTGCCAGCAGCTTAGTAGGGGGTACGCAGTATTTT. It translates to CASSLVGGTQYF.

This clone was counted between two and nine times. The rearrangement uses TRBV7-2 and TRBJ1-6; perhaps TRBD1 as D (6 bases). Trimming shortened V by 5 bases and J by 7 bases, and 18 bases separated the two germline ends. This CDR3 comprises 16 residues. Per the germline V gene, CDR1 is SGHTA and CDR2 is FQGNSA. This CDR3 is CASSKGVGGRNSPLHF. The CDR3 bases are TGTGCCAGCAGCAAGGGGGTCGGGGGGCGAAATTCACCCCTCCACTTT.

The chain recombines TRBV5-1 with TRBJ1-2, with no clear D. This CDR3 is 13 amino acids long. The germline gives CDR1 SGHRS, CDR2 YFSETQ. Trimming shortened V by 4 bases and J by 5 bases, and 12 bases separated the two germline ends. The DNA of the CDR3 is TGCGCCAGCAGCCCGGAGGCGAAATATGGCTACACCTTC. Its protein product is CASSPEAKYGYTF.

The table lists this clone with a few counts. The chain recombines TRBV10-3 with TRBJ2-3, with TRBD2 as a possible D gene (5 bases). The CDR3 totals 17 residues. Deletions cut 6 bases from V and 0 bases from J, with 19 bases between. CDR1 and CDR2 (germline): ENHRY, SYGVKD. CDR3 sequence: CAIRGLAGSPSTDTQYF. The CDR3 nucleotides are TGTGCCATCAGGGGCCTGGCGGGCAGCCCCAGCACAGATACGCAGTATTTT.

A single count supports this clone. The chain carries TRBV19 and TRBJ1-4, with a tentative D call TRBD1 (6 bases). The V and J ends lost 5 bases and 4 bases respectively, with 20 bases between them. Germline lookup yields CDR1 LNHDA and CDR2 SQIVND (reference sequence). The CDR3 is 17 amino acids. CDR3 protein: CASSRGAPSRLNEKLFF. CDR3 DNA sequence: TGTGCCAGTAGTCGGGGGGCGCCTAGCCGCCTTAATGAAAAACTGTTTTTT.

This clone was observed a single time. The chain uses TRBV25-1 and TRBJ1-4; 7 positions match TRBD1. The CDR3 sequence is 15 residues long. Germline CDR1 and CDR2: MGHDK and SYGVNS. J was trimmed by 5 bases and V by 2 bases; bases with no gene match: 5. The CDR3 sequence: CASSEPGGRNEKLFF. In DNA, the CDR3 is TGTGCCAGCAGTGAACCAGGGGGGCGAAATGAAAAACTGTTTTTT.